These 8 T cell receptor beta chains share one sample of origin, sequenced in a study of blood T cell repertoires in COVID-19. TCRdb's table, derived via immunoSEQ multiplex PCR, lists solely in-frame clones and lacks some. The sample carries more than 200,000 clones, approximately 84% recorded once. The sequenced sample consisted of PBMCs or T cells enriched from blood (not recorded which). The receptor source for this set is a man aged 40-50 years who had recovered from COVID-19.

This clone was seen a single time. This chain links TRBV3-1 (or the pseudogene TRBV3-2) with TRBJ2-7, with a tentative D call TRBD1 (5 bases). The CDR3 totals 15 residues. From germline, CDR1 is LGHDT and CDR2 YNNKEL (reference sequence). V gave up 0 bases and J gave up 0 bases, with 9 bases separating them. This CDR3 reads CASSQDYGASYEQYF. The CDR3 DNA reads TGTGCCAGCAGCCAAGATTATGGGGCCTCCTACGAGCAGTACTTC.

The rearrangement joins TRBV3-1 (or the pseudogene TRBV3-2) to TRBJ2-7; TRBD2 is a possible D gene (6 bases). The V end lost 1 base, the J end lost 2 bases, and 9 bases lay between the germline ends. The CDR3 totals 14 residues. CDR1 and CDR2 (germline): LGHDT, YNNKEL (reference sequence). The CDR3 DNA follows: TGTGCCAGCAGCCAAGCAGGGACTCCCTACGAGCAGTACTTC. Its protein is CASSQAGTPYEQYF.

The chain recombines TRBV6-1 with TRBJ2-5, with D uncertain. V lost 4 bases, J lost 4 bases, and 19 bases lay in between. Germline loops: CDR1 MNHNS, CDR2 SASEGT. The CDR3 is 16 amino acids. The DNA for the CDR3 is TGTGCCAGCAGTGGTTTAGTGAATAATTCAGGAGAGACCCAGTACTTC. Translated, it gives CASSGLVNNSGETQYF.

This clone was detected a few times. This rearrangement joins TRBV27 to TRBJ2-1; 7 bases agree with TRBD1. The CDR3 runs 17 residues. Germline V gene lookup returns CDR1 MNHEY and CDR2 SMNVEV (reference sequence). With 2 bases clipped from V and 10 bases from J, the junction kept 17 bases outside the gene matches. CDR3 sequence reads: CASSLGETTDRVNEQFF. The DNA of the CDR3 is TGTGCCAGCAGTTTAGGCGAAACAACCGACAGGGTTAACGAGCAGTTCTTC.

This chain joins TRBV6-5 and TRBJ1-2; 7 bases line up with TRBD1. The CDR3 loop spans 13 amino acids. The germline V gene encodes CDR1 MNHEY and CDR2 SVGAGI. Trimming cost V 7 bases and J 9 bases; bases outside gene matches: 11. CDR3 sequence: CASTLNRGTSYTF. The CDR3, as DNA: TGTGCCAGCACTCTCAACAGGGGAACTAGCTACACCTTC.

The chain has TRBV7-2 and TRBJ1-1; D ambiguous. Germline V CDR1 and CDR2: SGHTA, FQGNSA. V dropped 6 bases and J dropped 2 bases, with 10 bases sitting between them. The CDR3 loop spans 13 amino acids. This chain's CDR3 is CASRSRVNTEAFF. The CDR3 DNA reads TGTGCCAGCAGGTCGAGGGTAAACACTGAAGCTTTCTTT.

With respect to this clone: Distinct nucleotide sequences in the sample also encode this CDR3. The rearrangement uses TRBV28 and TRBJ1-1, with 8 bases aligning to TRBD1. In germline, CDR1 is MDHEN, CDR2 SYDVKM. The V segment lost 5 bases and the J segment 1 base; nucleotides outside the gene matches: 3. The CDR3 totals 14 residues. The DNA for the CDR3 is TGTGCCAGCAGTCTAGGACAGGGGAACACTGAAGCTTTCTTT. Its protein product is CASSLGQGNTEAFF.

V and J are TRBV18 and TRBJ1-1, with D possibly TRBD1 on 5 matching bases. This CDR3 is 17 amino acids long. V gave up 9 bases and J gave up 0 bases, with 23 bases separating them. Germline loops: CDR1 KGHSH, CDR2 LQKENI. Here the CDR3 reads CASSGGLKGTMNTEAFF. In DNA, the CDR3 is TGTGCCAGTTCGGGGGGGTTAAAGGGGACCATGAACACTGAAGCTTTCTTT. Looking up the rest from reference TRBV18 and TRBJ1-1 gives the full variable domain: NAGVMQNPRHLVRRRGQEARLRCSPMKGHSHVYWYRQLPEEGLKFMVYLQKENIIDESGMPKERFSAEFPKEGPSILRIQQVVRGDSAAYFCASSGGLKGTMNTEAFFGQGTRLTVV.